The rows below give T cell receptor beta chains drawn from one sample of a study of neurological immune-mediated disorders. TCRdb passed the 5' RACE reads through MiXCR, listing each CDR3 protein once. The table lists 27,000 or so distinct CDR3 sequences, 15% of them singletons. Sequencing used PBMCs. The receptors were gathered from an older man in good health. CDR3s include the opening cysteine and the closing phenylalanine or tryptophan. The D gene is left open where the match is weak. Size is omitted from some rows. Given values are once, few, many or a class for expanded clones.

TGTGCCTGGAGTTCGTTCGTCCAAAACACCGGGGAGCTGTTTTTT | CAWSSFVQNTGELFF | TRBJ2-2 | . | TRBV30 | many
TGTGCCAGCAGTTACTCGAGAATCCGGACAGGGCTGCGGGGCTATGGCTACACCTTC | CASSYSRIRTGLRGYGYTF | TRBJ1-2 | TRBD1 | TRBV6-2/TRBV6-3 | many
TGTGCCAGCAGCAAAAAAGGAGGGGGGGTCTCCTACAATAAGCAGTTCTTC | CASSKKGGGVSYNKQFF | TRBJ2-1 | . | TRBV6-5 | once
TGCAGTGCTAGAGATGGGTGGGGAAGTACCTATGGCTACACCTTC | CSARDGWGSTYGYTF | TRBJ1-2 | . | TRBV20-1 | many
TGCGCCAGCGGGGGTCGGGACGGATACCAAGAGACCCAGTACTTC | CASGGRDGYQETQYF | TRBJ2-5 | . | TRBV10-1 | .
TGTGCCATCCCTCTAGGGGAGGGACAGGGGCCTCTGGACTATGGCTACACCTTC | CAIPLGEGQGPLDYGYTF | TRBJ1-2 | TRBD1 | TRBV10-3 | many
TGTGCCAGCAGCTCACTCGGCAGGGAAGAGACCCAGTACTTC | CASSSLGREETQYF | TRBJ2-5 | . | TRBV7-8 | .
TGTGCCAGCAGCCAAGACCTCTCCGGGACTTCAGATACGCAGTATTTT | CASSQDLSGTSDTQYF | TRBJ2-3 | . | TRBV3-1 | few
TGCGCCAGCAGCTTGGCCTGGGGGGATGGTGGCTACACCTTC | CASSLAWGDGGYTF | TRBJ1-2 | . | TRBV5-1 | many
TGTGCCAGCAGCTTGGTGGACAGCAACTCCTACAATGAGCAGTTCTTC | CASSLVDSNSYNEQFF | TRBJ2-1 | . | TRBV5-5 | many
TGTGCCAGCAGCGTAGTGAGAGACTCTGAAGCTTTCTTT | CASSVVRDSEAFF | TRBJ1-1 | . | TRBV9 | many
TGTGCCAGCAAGCCAGGGGGTCTGACAGATACGCAGTATTTT | CASKPGGLTDTQYF | TRBJ2-3 | TRBD1 | TRBV2 | few
TGTGCCAGCAGCTTAGTGGGTCTCTACAATGAGCAGTTCTTC | CASSLVGLYNEQFF | TRBJ2-1 | . | TRBV11-3 | many
TGCAGTGCTAGAGCGGGAGCCTACAATGAGCAGTTCTTC | CSARAGAYNEQFF | TRBJ2-1 | . | TRBV20-1 | .
TGTGCCAGCAGTTGCGACAGCTACGAGCAGTACTTT | CASSCDSYEQYF | TRBJ2-7 | . | TRBV28 | .
TGTGCCAGCAGCCAGACGGGGGCCGGGATGAACACTGAAGCTTTCTTT | CASSQTGAGMNTEAFF | TRBJ1-1 | . | TRBV3-1 | many
TGTGCCAGCAGCGCCCATGCGGAGAACACTGAAGCTTTCTTT | CASSAHAENTEAFF | TRBJ1-1 | . | TRBV9 | many
TGCGCCAGCAGCTTAGACCGGCCCGGGACCGGCGACACTGAAGCTTTCTTT | CASSLDRPGTGDTEAFF | TRBJ1-1 | . | TRBV5-1 | many
TGCGCCTGCAGCTTCCGGGACATGACCTACGACCAGTACTTC | CACSFRDMTYDQYF | TRBJ2-7 | . | TRBV5-1 | .
TGCGCCAGCAGCTTGGAGCACGGCACTGAAGCTTTCTTT | CASSLEHGTEAFF | TRBJ1-1 | . | TRBV5-1 | once
TGTGCCAGCAGTTTATCTCCGTTCGGCACAGATACGCAGTATTTT | CASSLSPFGTDTQYF | TRBJ2-3 | . | TRBV27 | .
TGCAGTGCTAGAGTTGCTCACCGACTAGCGGGATTCTACAATGAGCAGTTCTTC | CSARVAHRLAGFYNEQFF | TRBJ2-1 | TRBD2 | TRBV20-1 | many
TGCGCCAGCAGCCGCGAATTGCGGAGCACAGATACGCAGTATTTT | CASSRELRSTDTQYF | TRBJ2-3 | . | TRBV4-1 | many
TGTGCCAGCAGCCAAGAGGGGCAGGGAGACACTGAAGCTTTCTTT | CASSQEGQGDTEAFF | TRBJ1-1 | . | TRBV4-2 | many
TGTGCCAGCAGCCCCGCCGGGAGCTCCTACGAGCAGTACTTC | CASSPAGSSYEQYF | TRBJ2-7 | . | TRBV16 | .
TGTGCCAGCAGGTCCAATAGCGAGACCCAGCATTTT | CASRSNSETQHF | TRBJ1-5 | . | TRBV6-2/TRBV6-3 | many
TGTGCCAGCAGTTTGGTGACAGCCTATAATTCACCCCTCCACTTT | CASSLVTAYNSPLHF | TRBJ1-6 | . | TRBV12-3/TRBV12-4 | many
TGTGCCAGCAGCCGCAGGCGGGGGGCTAGCAATCAGCCCCAGCATTTT | CASSRRRGASNQPQHF | TRBJ1-5 | . | TRBV5-6 | many
TGCAGTGCTAGAGACCGACGACAGGGGGCCAATGAGCAGTTCTTC | CSARDRRQGANEQFF | TRBJ2-1 | TRBD1 | TRBV20-1 | many
TGCGCCAGCAGCTTGGGGCTCACAGATACGCAGTATTTT | CASSLGLTDTQYF | TRBJ2-3 | . | TRBV5-1 | many
TGTGCCAGCAGCCCTCGACACACCAGCTACGAGCAGTACTTC | CASSPRHTSYEQYF | TRBJ2-7 | . | TRBV11-2 | many
TGTGCCAGCAGCTTATCAGAAAATCAGCCCCAGCATTTT | CASSLSENQPQHF | TRBJ1-5 | . | TRBV7-2 | few
TGTGCCAGCAGCTTACCCGGGACAGGGGGCGCGGATACGCAGTATTTT | CASSLPGTGGADTQYF | TRBJ2-3 | TRBD1 | TRBV7-2 | many
TGTGCCAGCAGTTTAGGGACAGGGCCCGGGAATGAGCAGTTCTTC | CASSLGTGPGNEQFF | TRBJ2-1 | TRBD1 | TRBV12-3/TRBV12-4 | many
TGTGCCAGCAGCGAGGGGGGACCCCATAGCAATCAGCCCCAGCATTTT | CASSEGGPHSNQPQHF | TRBJ1-5 | . | TRBV9 | many
TGCGCCAGCAGCCCAGGAGAGTTGAATTCACCCCTCCACTTT | CASSPGELNSPLHF | TRBJ1-6 | . | TRBV5-1 | many
TGCAGTGCCACCCTAATTTCGGACGGGAGGGAGCAGTACTTC | CSATLISDGREQYF | TRBJ2-7 | TRBD2 | TRBV20-1 | .
TGTGCCAGCAGTTGGACTAGCGGTTACAATGAGCAGTTCTTC | CASSWTSGYNEQFF | TRBJ2-1 | TRBD2 | TRBV6-6 | .
TGTGCCAGCAGCCCCAGGGGGCTGAACACTGAAGCTTTCTTT | CASSPRGLNTEAFF | TRBJ1-1 | TRBD1 | TRBV7-2 | many
TGTGCCAGCAGCTTAGGGCCTATGAACACTGAAGCTTTCTTT | CASSLGPMNTEAFF | TRBJ1-1 | . | TRBV7-2 | many
TGTGCCAGCAGCTTAGGAGGGCGGGGCACCGGGGAGCTGTTTTTT | CASSLGGRGTGELFF | TRBJ2-2 | . | TRBV7-3 | many
TGTGCCAGCAGTTTCCTCACCGGACTTACCAATCAGCCCCAGCATTTT | CASSFLTGLTNQPQHF | TRBJ1-5 | . | TRBV27 | many
TGTGCCAGCAGACTCGGGACAGGGGTGAACGAGCAGTACTTC | CASRLGTGVNEQYF | TRBJ2-7 | TRBD1 | TRBV7-9 | .
TGCGCCAGCAGTGTCGGGGGCGCAGGGTCTGGGGCCAACGTCCTGACTTTC | CASSVGGAGSGANVLTF | TRBJ2-6 | . | TRBV10-2 | many
TGTGCCAGCAGCTTGTCCCAGGAAGATACGCAGTATTTT | CASSLSQEDTQYF | TRBJ2-3 | . | TRBV5-6 | many
TGCGCCAGCAGCTTGGCCGTAGCGGGAGCGGGAGAGCAGTACTTC | CASSLAVAGAGEQYF | TRBJ2-7 | TRBD2 | TRBV5-1 | .
TGCGCCAGCAGCTTAATAGCGGGGGGTACAGATACGCAGTATTTT | CASSLIAGGTDTQYF | TRBJ2-3 | TRBD2 | TRBV5-1 | .
TGCGCCAGCAGCCAAGAAGGACAGGGGCCGACGAAGAATTCACCCCTCCACTTT | CASSQEGQGPTKNSPLHF | TRBJ1-6 | TRBD1 | TRBV4-3 | many
TGTGCCAGCTCAGACTCGCTGGCTGGGGACGAGCAGTACTTC | CASSDSLAGDEQYF | TRBJ2-7 | . | TRBV18 | many
TGCAGCGGAGAGGGGGACTATGGCTACACCTTC | CSGEGDYGYTF | TRBJ1-2 | . | TRBV29-1 | many
TGTGCCAGCAAATACAGGTCAATGAACACTGAAGCTTTCTTT | CASKYRSMNTEAFF | TRBJ1-1 | . | TRBV2 | many
TGTGCCAGCAGCTTTGACCCCTCGGGGCTAGCGGGGGCCTATAACTCCTACAATGAGCAGTTCTTC | CASSFDPSGLAGAYNSYNEQFF | TRBJ2-1 | TRBD2 | TRBV7-6 | many
TGTGCCATCAGTGGGGGGGGCACCCGCACAGATACGCAGTATTTT | CAISGGGTRTDTQYF | TRBJ2-3 | . | TRBV10-3 | many